A single sample gave rise to the 13 T cell receptor beta chains below, sequenced in a study of identical twins. A single record per CDR3 protein comes from TCRdb applying MiXCR to the 5' RACE reads. The table records roughly 280,000 distinct CDR3 sequences, nearly 9.5% of them present only once. These data were also filed under a second study, of yellow fever vaccine responses in identical twins.

The sequenced sample was CD8+ T cells sorted from blood. Receptor source: a woman aged 18-30 years in good health.

This clonotype was seen many times. This rearrangement joins TRBV18 to TRBJ2-7; D is unclear. The CDR3 length is 13 residues. From germline, CDR1 is KGHSH and CDR2 LQKENI. The V end lost 3 bases, the J end lost 0 bases, and 6 bases lay between the germline ends. The CDR3 coding sequence is TGTGCCAGCTCACCGGTAGACTCCTACGAGCAGTACTTC. Its translation is CASSPVDSYEQYF.

This clonotype was picked up a small number of times. As DNA, the CDR3 is TGTGCCACCAGTGATCTGGGGGTAACCGGGGCACAAGAGACCCAGTACTTC. Encoded protein: CATSDLGVTGAQETQYF. This chain uses TRBV24-1 with TRBJ2-5; D may correspond to TRBD1 or TRBD2 (5 bases each). This CDR3 is built from 17 residues. The germline gives CDR1 KGHDR, CDR2 SFDVKD. Trimming shortened V by 3 bases and J by 2 bases, and 18 bases separated the two germline ends.

This clonotype was recorded a few times. This chain joins TRBV12-3 or TRBV12-4 and TRBJ1-1, with D uncertain. Trimming pared 2 bases from V and 0 bases from J, leaving 10 bases between. The CDR3 covers 15 residues. The CDR3 coding sequence is TGTGCCAGCAGTTTATGGCCCAAGCTGAACACTGAAGCTTTCTTT. The encoded protein is CASSLWPKLNTEAFF.

The rearrangement links TRBV6-1 to TRBJ2-7; D unresolved. This CDR3 is built from 14 residues. Trimming removed 1 base from V and 0 bases from J, with 7 bases in between. CDR1 is MNHNS, CDR2 SASEGT, per germline. The CDR3 region has the DNA TGTGCCAGCAGTGAAGTTAAGGGCTCCTACGAGCAGTACTTC. Residues: CASSEVKGSYEQYF.

This clonotype has more than one count but fewer than ten. V usage is TRBV7-8 and J usage is TRBJ2-5; TRBD1 matches at 8 bases. Germline CDR1 is SGHVS and CDR2 is FQNEAQ. CDR3 length: 19 residues. V lost 0 bases, J lost 2 bases, and 14 bases stayed unmatched. The CDR3 here is CASSLARAGGWVRQETQYF. DNA of the CDR3: TGTGCCAGCAGCTTAGCGCGGGCAGGGGGCTGGGTGCGGCAAGAGACCCAGTACTTC.

This clonotype was detected only a few times. V is TRBV7-9 and J is TRBJ2-2, with 9 bases that match TRBD1. CDR1 SEHNR and CDR2 FQNEAQ come from the germline V gene (reference sequence). Losses at the gene ends were 3 bases for V and 5 bases for J; bases not matched to a gene: 10. This CDR3 contains 17 residues. The CDR3 spells CASSFDAETGGTGELFF. For the CDR3, the DNA is TGTGCCAGCAGCTTTGACGCCGAGACAGGGGGAACCGGGGAGCTGTTTTTT. Combining the CDR3 with reference TRBV7-9 and TRBJ2-2 gives the whole variable domain DTGVSQNPRHKITKRGQNVTFRCDPISEHNRLYWYRQTLGQGPEFLTYFQNEAQLEKSRLLSDRFSAERPKGSFSTLEIQRTEQGDSAMYLCASSFDAETGGTGELFFGEGSRLTVL.

This clonotype has at least ten counts. The V call is TRBV19, the J call TRBJ2-7; 11 bases agree with TRBD1. The CDR3 spans 15 residues. From germline, CDR1 is LNHDA and CDR2 SQIVND (reference sequence). V lost 5 bases and J lost 3; bases outside the gene matches: 6. The CDR3 DNA reads TGTGCCAGTAGTGAACGGACAGGGGGCAGCTACGAGCAGTACTTC. Translated: CASSERTGGSYEQYF.

V usage is TRBV11-1 and J usage is TRBJ2-1; D may be TRBD1 or TRBD2 (5 bases each). Trimming shortened V by 5 bases and J by 0 bases, and 8 bases separated the two germline ends. CDR1 and CDR2 from the germline V gene are SGHAT and FQDESV (reference sequence). CDR3 length: 14 amino acids. CDR3 DNA sequence: TGTGCCAGCAGCAGGGACGCCTCCTACAATGAGCAGTTCTTC. Protein: CASSRDASYNEQFF.

Only a few counts were recorded for this clonotype. This chain joins TRBV4-3 and TRBJ1-2; TRBD1 is a possible D gene (5 bases). The CDR3 has 15 amino acids. Trimming removed 0 bases from V and 4 bases from J, with 12 bases in between. CDR1 is LGHNA, CDR2 YSLEER, per germline. The CDR3, as DNA: TGCGCCAGCAGCCAAGATCGTGGGACCTTCTATGGCTACACCTTC. Translating it yields CASSQDRGTFYGYTF.

This clonotype was detected many times. This sequence joins TRBV4-3 and TRBJ2-6; D unclear. CDR3 length equals 16 residues. V was clipped by 0 bases and J by 2 bases, with 8 bases between them. The germline CDR1 and CDR2 sequences are LGHNA and YSLEER. This CDR3 is CASSQDSGTGANVLTF. The CDR3 DNA reads TGCGCCAGCAGCCAAGATTCCGGTACTGGGGCCAACGTCCTGACTTTC.

V and J are TRBV6-5 and TRBJ2-5; 7 bases line up with TRBD2. The CDR3 consists of 14 residues. Germline V gives CDR1 MNHEY, CDR2 SVGAGI. Trimming cost V 0 bases and J 3 bases; bases outside gene matches: 1. The CDR3, as DNA: TGTGCCAGCAGTTACTCAGCGGGAAAAGAGACCCAGTACTTC. Its protein product is CASSYSAGKETQYF.

This clonotype turned up a few times. V and J are TRBV6-2 or TRBV6-3 and TRBJ2-1; D possibly corresponds to TRBD2 (6 bases). In germline, CDR1 is MNHEY, CDR2 SVGEGT. V lost 0 bases and J 4 bases, leaving 16 bases between the germline ends. This CDR3 contains 17 residues. This CDR3 is CASSYSPSVAVYNEQFF. The CDR3 nucleotides read TGTGCCAGCAGTTACTCTCCATCGGTAGCGGTTTACAATGAGCAGTTCTTC.

In this sample, this clonotype turned up many times. J is TRBJ2-7 and V is TRBV7-2, with D perhaps matching TRBD2 (5 bases). The CDR3 has 14 residues. In germline, CDR1 is SGHTA, CDR2 FQGNSA. Trimming shortened V by 2 bases and J by 1 base, and 9 bases separated the two germline ends. CDR3 protein: CASSLLAESYEQYF. The CDR3 nucleotides read TGTGCCAGCAGCTTACTAGCAGAATCCTACGAGCAGTACTTC.